This T cell receptor beta chain derives from a study of T cell responses to AZD1222 COVID-19 vaccine. This CDR3 has 16 residues. Germline CDR1 reads LNHNV; CDR2 reads YYDKDF (reference sequence). J gave up 5 bases and V 4 bases, and 8 bases lay outside the gene matches. Study results and caveats: The study found Spike-specific TCR breadth and depth rose after two AZD1222 doses. The reported proportion of spike-specific TCRs targeting unmutated variant regions was nearly half. Just a handful of AZD1222 recipients tested seropositive at baseline.

Remarks on this clone: No antigen is known for it.

Repertoires were generated with immunoSEQ multiplex PCR, while TCRdb's copy carries only in-frame clones and drops some. This sample carries around 88,000 clones, about 91% of them seen once, and the ten largest clones take about a tenth. The TCR was taken from an adult in good health. The genes are TRBV15 and TRBJ2-3; 11 bases line up with TRBD2. The sequenced sample was peripheral blood, obtained on day 0 of MenACWY control vaccination. In DNA, the CDR3 is TGTGCCACCAGCACAGAACTAGCGGGGGCTGGAGATACGCAGTATTTT. It specifies CATSTELAGAGDTQYF.